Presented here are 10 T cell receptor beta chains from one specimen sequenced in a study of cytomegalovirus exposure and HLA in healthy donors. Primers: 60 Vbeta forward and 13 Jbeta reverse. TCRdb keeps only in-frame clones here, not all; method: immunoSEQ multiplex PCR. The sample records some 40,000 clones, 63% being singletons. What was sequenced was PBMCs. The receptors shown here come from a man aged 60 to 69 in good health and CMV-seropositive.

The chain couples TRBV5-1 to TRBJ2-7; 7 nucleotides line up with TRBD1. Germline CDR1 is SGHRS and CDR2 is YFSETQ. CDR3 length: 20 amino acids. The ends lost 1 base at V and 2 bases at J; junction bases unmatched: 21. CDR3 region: CASSLPSSREVGQATYEQYF. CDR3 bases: TGCGCCAGCAGCTTGCCCTCCTCCCGGGAAGTAGGACAGGCAACCTACGAGCAGTACTTC.

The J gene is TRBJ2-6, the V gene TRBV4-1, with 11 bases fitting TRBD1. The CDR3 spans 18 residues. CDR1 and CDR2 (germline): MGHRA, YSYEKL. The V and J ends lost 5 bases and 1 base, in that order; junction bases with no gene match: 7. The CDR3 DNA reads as TGCGCCAGCAGCGCCCGGGACAGGGGGGAATCTGGGGCCAACGTCCTGACTTTC. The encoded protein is CASSARDRGESGANVLTF.

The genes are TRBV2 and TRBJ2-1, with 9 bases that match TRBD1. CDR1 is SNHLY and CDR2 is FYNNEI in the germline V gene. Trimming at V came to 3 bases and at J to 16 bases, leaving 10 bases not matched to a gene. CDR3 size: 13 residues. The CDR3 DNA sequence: TGTGCCAGCAGTGAGTCCGGGACAGGGACTTTATTCTTC. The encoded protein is CASSESGTGTLFF.

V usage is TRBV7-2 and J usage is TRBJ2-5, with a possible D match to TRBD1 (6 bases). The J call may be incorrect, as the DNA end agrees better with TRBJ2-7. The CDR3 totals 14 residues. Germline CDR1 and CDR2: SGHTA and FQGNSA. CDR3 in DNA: TGTGCCAGCAGCTTGTCGAGGGGGTCCTACGAGCAGTACTTC. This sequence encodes CASSLSRGSYEQYF.

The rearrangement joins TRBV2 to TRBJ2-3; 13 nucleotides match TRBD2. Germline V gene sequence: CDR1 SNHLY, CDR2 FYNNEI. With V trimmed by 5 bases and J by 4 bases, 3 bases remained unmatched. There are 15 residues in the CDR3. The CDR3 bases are TGTGCCAGCAGTAGACTAGCGGGAGGCGCAGATACGCAGTATTTT. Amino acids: CASSRLAGGADTQYF. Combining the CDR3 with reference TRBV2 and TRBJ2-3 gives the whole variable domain EPEVTQTPSHQVTQMGQEVILRCVPISNHLYFYWYRQILGQKVEFLVSFYNNEISEKSEIFDDQFSVERPDGSNFTLKIRSTKLEDSAMYFCASSRLAGGADTQYFGPGTRLTVL.

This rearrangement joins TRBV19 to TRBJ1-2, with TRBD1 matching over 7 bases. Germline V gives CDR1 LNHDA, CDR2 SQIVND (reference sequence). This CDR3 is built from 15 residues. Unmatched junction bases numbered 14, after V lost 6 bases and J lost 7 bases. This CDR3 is CASRVSLTGSRGYTF. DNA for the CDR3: TGTGCCAGTAGAGTATCCCTGACAGGGTCGCGTGGCTACACCTTC. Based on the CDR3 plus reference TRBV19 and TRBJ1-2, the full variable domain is DGGITQSPKYLFRKEGQNVTLSCEQNLNHDAMYWYRQDPGQGLRLIYYSQIVNDFQKGDIAEGYSVSREKKESFPLTVTSAQKNPTAFYLCASRVSLTGSRGYTFGSGTRLTVV.

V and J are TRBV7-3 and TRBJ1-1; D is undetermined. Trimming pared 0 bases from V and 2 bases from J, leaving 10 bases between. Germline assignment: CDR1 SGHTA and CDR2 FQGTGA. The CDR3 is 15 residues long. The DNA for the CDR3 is TGTGCCAGCAGCTTAACGAGGGTCGTTAACACTGAAGCTTTCTTT. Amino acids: CASSLTRVVNTEAFF.

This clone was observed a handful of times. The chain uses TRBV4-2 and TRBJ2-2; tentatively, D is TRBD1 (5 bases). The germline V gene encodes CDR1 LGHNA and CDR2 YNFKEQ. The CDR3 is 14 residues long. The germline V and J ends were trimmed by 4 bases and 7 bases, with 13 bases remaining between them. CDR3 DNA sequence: TGTGCCAGCAGCCCCATAGCAGGGATCGGGGAGCTGTTTTTT. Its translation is CASSPIAGIGELFF.

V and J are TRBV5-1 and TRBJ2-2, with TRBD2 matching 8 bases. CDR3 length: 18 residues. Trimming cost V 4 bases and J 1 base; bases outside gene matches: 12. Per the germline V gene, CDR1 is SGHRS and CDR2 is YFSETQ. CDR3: CASSPLDRGGRNTGELFF. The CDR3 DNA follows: TGCGCCAGCAGCCCACTAGACCGGGGGGGCCGGAACACCGGGGAGCTGTTTTTT.

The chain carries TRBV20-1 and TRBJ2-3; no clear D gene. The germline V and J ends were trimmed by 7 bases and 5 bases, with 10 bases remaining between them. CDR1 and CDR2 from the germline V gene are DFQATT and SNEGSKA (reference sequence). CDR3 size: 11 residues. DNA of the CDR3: TGCAGTGTAACAACCGTAGATACGCAGTATTTT. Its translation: CSVTTVDTQYF.